This passage covers 9 T cell receptor beta chains from one sample sequenced in a study of blood T cell repertoires in COVID-19. Sequenced by immunoSEQ multiplex PCR; TCRdb stores in-frame clones only, minus some. The table includes about 400,000 clones, 70% to 90% detected once. Sequenced material: PBMCs or T cells enriched from blood (not recorded which). Every receptor here comes from a woman between 40 and 50 years old with acute COVID-19.

V usage is TRBV10-3 and J usage is TRBJ2-3; D might be TRBD1 (6 bases). V lost 6 bases and J 2 bases, leaving 15 bases between the germline ends. Germline V gene data show CDR1 as ENHRY and CDR2 as SYGVKD. The CDR3 consists of 15 residues. Here the CDR3 reads CAIRPPGQSTDTQYF. CDR3 sequence (DNA): TGTGCCATCAGACCTCCCGGACAGTCCACAGATACGCAGTATTTT.

With regard to this clone: The same CDR3 can be traced to other DNA sequences in this sample. The chain recombines TRBV27 with TRBJ2-1; maybe TRBD1 (6 bases). V was cut by 3 bases and J by 10 bases, with 13 bases left in between. This CDR3 contains 13 residues. Germline CDR1 MNHEY, CDR2 SMNVEV (reference sequence). CDR3 region: CASSLSRGNEQFF. CDR3 coding DNA: TGTGCCAGCAGTTTGTCCAGGGGCAACGAGCAGTTCTTC.

The V gene is TRBV19, the J gene TRBJ1-1; 8 nucleotides match TRBD1. The J segment lost 4 bases and the V segment lost 6 bases, leaving 10 bases of the junction unmatched. CDR1 LNHDA and CDR2 SQIVND come from the germline V gene (reference sequence). This CDR3 is built from 15 residues. The CDR3 sequence: CASSYQGARITEAFF. The CDR3 region has the DNA TGTGCCAGTAGCTACCAGGGGGCGCGAATCACTGAAGCTTTCTTT.

CDR3 nucleotides: TGTGCCAGCAGTTACGGGGGGGCGCAGGACACCGGGGAGCTGTTTTTT. Its protein product is CASSYGGAQDTGELFF. The V gene is TRBV6-5, the J gene TRBJ2-2, with D maybe TRBD2 (7 bases). Germline V lookup: CDR1 MNHEY, CDR2 SVGAGI. The CDR3 loop spans 16 amino acids. Deletions cut 2 bases from V and 3 bases from J, with 13 bases between.

The chain combines TRBV16 with TRBJ1-1; D perhaps matches TRBD1 (5 bases). Per the germline V gene, CDR1 is KGHSY and CDR2 is FQNENV. The V end lost 0 bases, the J end lost 2 bases, and 10 bases lay between the germline ends. The CDR3 consists of 15 residues. CDR3 loop: CASSQSLGENTEAFF. The CDR3 DNA reads as TGTGCCAGCAGCCAATCTTTAGGGGAAAACACTGAAGCTTTCTTT.

The CDR3 sequence is CASSSLTGGGELFF. For the CDR3, the DNA is TGTGCCAGCAGCTCCTTGACAGGCGGCGGGGAGCTGTTTTTT. The V gene is TRBV7-8, the J gene TRBJ2-2; D perhaps matches TRBD1 (6 bases). The V and J ends lost 4 bases and 7 bases respectively, with 13 bases between them. From germline, CDR1 is SGHVS and CDR2 FQNEAQ. CDR3 length equals 14 residues.

The table lists this clone with a few counts. This sequence joins TRBV5-8 and TRBJ1-4, with unresolved D. The germline V gene has CDR1 SGHTS and CDR2 YDEGEE. V was cut by 2 bases and J by 8 bases, with 16 bases left in between. The CDR3 has 15 residues. The CDR3 loop reads CASSFKQSRREKLFF. CDR3 nucleotide sequence: TGTGCCAGCAGCTTCAAACAGTCCCGACGGGAAAAACTGTTTTTT.

The V call is TRBV9, the J call TRBJ2-5, with D tentatively TRBD1 (6 bases). Germline CDR1 SGDLS, CDR2 YYNGEE. V was clipped by 5 bases and J by 4 bases, with 21 bases between them. CDR3 length: 16 amino acids. CDR3 sequence: CASSVRDTNPPETQYF. In DNA, the CDR3 is TGTGCCAGCAGTGTCCGGGACACAAACCCCCCAGAGACCCAGTACTTC.

This chain joins TRBV7-2 and TRBJ1-4; D remains unclear. V was shortened by 2 bases and J by 0 bases, with 7 bases between the two germline ends. Germline V CDR1 and CDR2: SGHTA, FQGNSA. This CDR3 is built from 15 residues. This chain's CDR3 is CASSLFGATNEKLFF. In DNA form, the CDR3 reads TGTGCCAGCAGCTTATTCGGGGCAACTAATGAAAAACTGTTTTTT.